The subject of this entry is one T cell receptor beta chain. Its antigen is not known. This sample was taken from a study of T cell responses to AZD1222 COVID-19 vaccine. Study-wide background: Combined were second doses at about 4 or about 12 weeks.

Clones were sequenced by immunoSEQ multiplex PCR, and TCRdb holds only the in-frame ones, with some missing. The table lists some 61,000 clones, more than 85% of them singletons, with 15% to 20% in the top ten. V was shortened by 1 base and J by 2 bases, with 14 bases between the two germline ends. CDR1 and CDR2 (germline): LNHNV, YYDKDF (reference sequence). The CDR3 has 16 residues. Study results and limitations: Scientists sampled the repertoires only once the peak T cell response had passed. Across the whole spike, CD4 TCRs peaked at regions 160-218 and 743-854. Baseline testing showed seropositivity in only five or six AZD1222 recipients.

The V and J genes are TRBV15 and TRBJ1-2; D perhaps matches TRBD1 (6 bases). The specimen comprised peripheral blood, sampled on day 0 of AZD1222 vaccination. This clonotype was obtained from an adult in good health. CDR3: CATSRGGAGSNYGYTF. CDR3 coding DNA: TGTGCCACCAGCAGAGGGGGGGCAGGTTCCAACTATGGCTACACCTTC.